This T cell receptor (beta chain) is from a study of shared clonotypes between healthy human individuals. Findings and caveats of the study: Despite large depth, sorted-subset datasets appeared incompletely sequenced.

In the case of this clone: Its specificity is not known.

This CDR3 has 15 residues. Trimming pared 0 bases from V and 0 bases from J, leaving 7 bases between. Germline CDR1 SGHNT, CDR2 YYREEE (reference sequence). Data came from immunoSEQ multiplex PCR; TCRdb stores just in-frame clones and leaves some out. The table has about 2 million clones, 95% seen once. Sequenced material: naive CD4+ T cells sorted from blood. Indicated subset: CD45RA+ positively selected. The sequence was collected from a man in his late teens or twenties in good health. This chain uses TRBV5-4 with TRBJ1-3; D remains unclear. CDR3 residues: CASSLGGDSGNTIYF. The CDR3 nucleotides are TGTGCCAGCAGCTTGGGTGGGGACTCTGGAAACACCATATATTTT. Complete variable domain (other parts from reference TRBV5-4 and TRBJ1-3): ETGVTQSPTHLIKTRGQQVTLRCSSQSGHNTVSWYQQALGQGPQFIFQYYREEENGRGNFPPRFSGLQFPNYSSELNVNALELDDSALYLCASSLGGDSGNTIYFGEGSWLTVV.